This T cell receptor beta chain was sequenced for a study of T cell responses to AZD1222 COVID-19 vaccine. This clone was detected only once. Its antigen is not known. Some clones are missing from TCRdb's copy, which holds only in-frame ones; the method was immunoSEQ multiplex PCR. The sample shows about 180,000 clones, about 93% of them seen only once. Points from the study as a whole: Spike-specific TCR breadth and depth were elevated following two AZD1222 doses. There were vaccine-associated CD4 TCRs across spike, dominant at 160-218 and 743-854. None of the repertoires were sampled until the peak T cell response had passed. Donors were chiefly white British, with a greater number of females, and clonal diversity was perhaps underestimated.

The source is an adult who received the AZD1222 COVID-19 vaccine. The sample consisted of peripheral blood, taken 28 days after the second AZD1222 dose.

CDR3 in DNA: TGTGCCAGCAGCTTAGTACAGAAGGAGACCCAGTACTTC. Protein product: CASSLVQKETQYF. The chain has TRBV7-2 and TRBJ2-5, with D unclear. The germline V gene has CDR1 SGHTA and CDR2 FQGNSA. Trimming took off 1 base at V and 5 bases at J, with 8 bases between the two ends. This CDR3 region has 13 residues.